This TCR beta chain was documented in a study of T cells in Graves' hyperthyroidism and ophthalmopathy. Study-wide results and caveats: Ophthalmopathy could be told apart from stable hyperthyroidism with a 13 V-J model.

Amplification of TCR beta CDR3 regions was performed using RNA transcripts as template. The HTBI primer set drove a first-round RT-PCR of the TCR CDR3. TCRdb passed the multiplex PCR reads through MiXCR, listing each CDR3 protein once. This table holds approximately 870,000 distinct CDR3 sequences, over 35% found once. Notes on this clonotype: Its matching antigen is unknown.

Diagnoses rested on clinical symptoms, serum thyroxine and TRAb, thyroid ultrasound and orbital computed tomography. The CDR3 is 17 residues long. V gave up 4 bases and J gave up 1 base, with 19 bases separating them. Per the germline V gene, CDR1 is MGHRA and CDR2 is YSYEKL. This TCR was recovered from a man between 18 and 29 years old with Graves' hyperthyroidism. The specimen was blood. V usage is TRBV4-1 and J usage is TRBJ1-1; TRBD1 might be the D (6 bases). The CDR3 region is CASSRQPQTGSNTEAFF. DNA of the CDR3: TGCGCCAGCAGCCGCCAACCCCAAACAGGGTCGAACACTGAAGCTTTCTTT.